The rows below give T cell receptor beta chains drawn from one sample of a study of blood T cell repertoires in COVID-19. The data were produced by immunoSEQ multiplex PCR, yet TCRdb's version contains in-frame clones alone and is incomplete. The sample comprises 250,000 to 300,000 clones, roughly 87% of which are singletons, and about 4.6% rests with the top ten. What was sequenced was peripheral blood. The source is a middle-aged woman who had recovered from COVID-19. Each CDR3 is given with its conserved first and last residue. D genes are given only for firm matches. Clone sizes are given selectively: once, few, many, or a class where the clone is expanded.

>-|TRBV3-1/TRBV3-2|TRBJ1-6|-
CASSQPQGNNSPLHF
TGTGCCAGCAGCCAACCCCAGGGAAATAATTCACCCCTCCACTTT
>TRBD2|TRBV5-1|TRBJ2-5|-
CASSGTSGRAQETQYF
TGCGCCAGCAGCGGGACTAGCGGGAGGGCACAAGAGACCCAGTACTTC
>TRBD1|TRBV5-1|TRBJ1-2|-
CASSFSGQGFYTF
TGCGCCAGCAGCTTTTCGGGACAGGGTTTCTACACCTTC
>TRBD1|TRBV7-9|TRBJ1-2|few
CASSLVTGEDGYTF
TGTGCCAGCAGCTTAGTCACAGGGGAGGATGGCTACACCTTC
>-|TRBV15|TRBJ1-1|-
CATSRTGTEAFF
TGTGCCACCAGCAGGACTGGGACTGAAGCTTTCTTT
>TRBD1|TRBV10-3|TRBJ2-5|-
CAISEAGQGPAQYF
TGTGCCATCAGTGAGGCTGGACAGGGACCGGCCCAGTACTTC
>-|TRBV9|TRBJ1-4|once
CASSAGRRHEKLFF
TGTGCCAGCAGCGCAGGCCGTCGACACGAAAAACTGTTTTTT
>TRBD2|TRBV12-5|TRBJ2-5|-
CASGLQVGTSGQETQYF
TGTGCTAGTGGTTTGCAAGTTGGGACTAGCGGGCAAGAGACCCAGTACTTC
>TRBD1|TRBV29-1|TRBJ1-2|-
CSAGTGGYGYTF
TGCAGCGCCGGGACAGGGGGTTATGGCTACACCTTC
>-|TRBV19|TRBJ1-5|-
CASRQPGLQNQPQHF
TGTGCCAGTAGACAACCGGGACTCCAAAATCAGCCCCAGCATTTT
>TRBD2|TRBV23-1|TRBJ2-1|-
CARLPCGSGNEQFF
TGCGCCAGGTTGCCATGCGGGAGCGGTAATGAGCAGTTCTTC
>-|TRBV2|TRBJ2-2|-
CASSLDSPGELFF
TGTGCCAGCAGCCTCGACAGTCCTGGGGAGCTGTTTTTT
>TRBD1|TRBV2|TRBJ1-1|-
CASRKGTGGMRTEAFF
TGTGCCAGCAGGAAAGGGACAGGGGGGATGAGGACTGAAGCTTTCTTT
>TRBD1|TRBV7-9|TRBJ2-7|-
CASSLRDRGQYF
TGTGCCAGCAGCCTGCGGGACAGGGGGCAGTACTTC
>TRBD2|TRBV27|TRBJ2-5|-
CASSPTSGEKETQYF
TGTGCCAGCAGTCCGACTAGCGGAGAAAAAGAGACCCAGTACTTC
>-|TRBV11-3|TRBJ2-5|-
CASSLGTGRAQETQYF
TGTGCCAGCAGCTTAGGAACGGGCAGGGCACAGGAGACCCAGTACTTC
>-|TRBV27|TRBJ1-6|-
CASSPKRTAASSYNSPLHF
TGTGCCAGCAGCCCGAAAAGGACAGCAGCGAGCTCCTATAATTCACCCCTCCACTTT
>-|TRBV4-3|TRBJ2-2|-
CASSSGSPNTGELFF
TGCGCCAGCAGCTCAGGTAGTCCCAACACCGGGGAGCTGTTTTTT
>-|TRBV28|TRBJ1-1|-
CASRVYNTEAFF
TGTGCCAGCAGAGTCTATAACACTGAAGCTTTCTTT
>-|TRBV28|TRBJ2-6|-
CASSIDFSGANVLTF
TGTGCCAGCAGTATTGACTTTTCTGGGGCCAACGTCCTGACTTTC
>-|TRBV2|TRBJ2-7|-
CASRGSYEQYF
TGTGCCAGCAGGGGGAGCTACGAGCAGTACTTC
>TRBD1|TRBV27|TRBJ2-1|-
CASSLGRGPYNEQFF
TGTGCCAGCAGTTTAGGTAGGGGGCCCTACAATGAGCAGTTCTTC
>TRBD1|TRBV10-3|TRBJ1-1|-
CAIQQGETEAFF
TGTGCCATACAACAGGGGGAAACTGAAGCTTTCTTT
>TRBD2|TRBV10-3|TRBJ2-5|-
CAISESGTSGTYQETQYF
TGTGCCATCAGTGAGTCCGGGACTAGCGGGACGTACCAAGAGACCCAGTACTTC
>-|TRBV14|TRBJ1-4|-
CASSQGGGFREKLFF
TGTGCCAGCAGCCAAGGGGGGGGTTTTCGCGAAAAACTGTTTTTT
>-|TRBV3-1/TRBV3-2|TRBJ1-1|once
CASSQEDGTMNTEAFF
TGTGCCAGCAGCCAAGAAGATGGCACAATGAACACTGAAGCTTTCTTT
>-|TRBV18|TRBJ1-2|-
CASSPGGQNYGYTF
TGTGCCAGCTCACCGGGCGGACAGAACTATGGCTACACCTTC
>TRBD1|TRBV12-3/TRBV12-4|TRBJ1-2|once
CASRPQGAYGYTF
TGTGCCAGCAGACCTCAGGGGGCGTACGGCTACACCTTC
>TRBD2|TRBV7-8|TRBJ2-1|-
CASSLVGTSGGLGGAYNEQFF
TGTGCCAGCAGCTTAGTTGGGACTAGCGGGGGACTAGGAGGGGCCTACAATGAGCAGTTCTTC
>TRBD1|TRBV2|TRBJ1-5|-
CASNRGKAQPQHF
TGTGCCAGCAACAGGGGGAAGGCTCAGCCCCAGCATTTT
>-|TRBV6-5|TRBJ1-5|-
CASRVQGWVDQPQHF
TGTGCCAGCAGGGTACAGGGTTGGGTCGATCAGCCCCAGCATTTT
>-|TRBV7-9|TRBJ2-2|many
CASSLFGGTGELFF
TGTGCCAGCAGCTTGTTTGGAGGGACCGGGGAGCTGTTTTTT
>-|TRBV10-2|TRBJ2-2|once
CASGAGEFTGELFF
TGCGCCAGCGGGGCAGGGGAGTTCACCGGGGAGCTGTTTTTT